This is a list of T cell receptor beta chains from one sample in a study of T cells in tuberculosis. Libraries were prepared by immunoSEQ multiplex PCR; TCRdb keeps only in-frame clonotypes and omits some of them. This sample has tens of thousands of clones; 90% to 95% occur once, and the top ten carry less than 8.5%. Material: PBMCs. Every receptor here comes from a donor aged 10 to 29 with latent tuberculosis or without tuberculosis infection. Both conserved end residues are part of each CDR3. Fields, in order: V gene, clone size, D gene, J gene, CDR3 DNA, CDR3 protein. The D gene is left open where the match is weak. Expanded clones get a size class; other rows say once, few or many, or leave the size out.

V: TRBV30; size: .; D: TRBD1; J: TRBJ1-1; DNA: TGTGCCTGGAGTGTACATGGGACAGGGAGCGCTTTCTTT; CDR3: CAWSVHGTGSAFF
V: TRBV28; size: .; D: .; J: TRBJ1-5; DNA: TGTGCCAGCAGCCTCGACAGGAGCAATCAGCCCCAGCATTTT; CDR3: CASSLDRSNQPQHF
V: TRBV19; size: .; D: TRBD1; J: TRBJ1-2; DNA: TGTGCCAGTAATACAGGGGGCTTTGGCTATGGCTACACCTTC; CDR3: CASNTGGFGYGYTF
V: TRBV19; size: .; D: .; J: TRBJ2-1; DNA: TGTGCCAGTAGTATAATCCAGGGATGGGGAAATGAGCAGTTCTTC; CDR3: CASSIIQGWGNEQFF
V: TRBV18; size: .; D: .; J: TRBJ1-1; DNA: TGTGCCAGCTCACCCGGTCATGACACTGAAGCTTTCTTT; CDR3: CASSPGHDTEAFF
V: TRBV6-1; size: .; D: TRBD1; J: TRBJ2-3; DNA: TGTGCCAGCACCGTTACCGGGACAGGGGCAGATACGCAGTATTTT; CDR3: CASTVTGTGADTQYF
V: TRBV7-9; size: .; D: .; J: TRBJ2-3; DNA: TGTGCCAGCAGCTCTTACAGGGATTACACAGATACGCAGTATTTT; CDR3: CASSSYRDYTDTQYF
V: TRBV6-5; size: .; D: TRBD1; J: TRBJ1-2; DNA: TGTGCCAGCAGTTTCTACGGACAGGAGTACTATGGCTACACCTTC; CDR3: CASSFYGQEYYGYTF
V: TRBV7-7; size: .; D: TRBD2; J: TRBJ2-1; DNA: TGTGCCAGCAGCGGAACCTCCGGGACTACACAGTTCTTC; CDR3: CASSGTSGTTQFF
V: TRBV5-1; size: few; D: .; J: TRBJ1-6; DNA: TGCGCCAGCAGCTCCACGGGCGGGTCACCCCTCCACTTT; CDR3: CASSSTGGSPLHF
V: TRBV5-1; size: .; D: TRBD2; J: TRBJ2-4; DNA: TGCGCCAGCAGCTTGGGACTAGCGGGGGGTCTCAAAAACATTCAGTACTTC; CDR3: CASSLGLAGGLKNIQYF
V: TRBV7-2; size: .; D: .; J: TRBJ1-2; DNA: TGTGCCAGCAGCTTAAAGGAGGGGATCTATGGCTACACCTTC; CDR3: CASSLKEGIYGYTF
V: TRBV30; size: .; D: TRBD1; J: TRBJ2-1; DNA: TGTGCCTGGAGTGTACACCCAGGGGGTGAGCAGTTCTTC; CDR3: CAWSVHPGGEQFF
V: TRBV15; size: .; D: .; J: TRBJ1-3; DNA: TGTGCCACCAGCAGAGATTCCATCTCTGGAAACACCATATATTTT; CDR3: CATSRDSISGNTIYF
V: TRBV4-1; size: .; D: TRBD1; J: TRBJ2-1; DNA: TGCGCCAGCAGCTTACAGGGGGCTACTAATGAGCAGTTCTTC; CDR3: CASSLQGATNEQFF
V: TRBV6-5; size: .; D: TRBD1; J: TRBJ2-7; DNA: TGTGCCAGCAGTCCTAGACAGGGGCCTTACGAGCAGTACTTC; CDR3: CASSPRQGPYEQYF
V: TRBV6-1; size: .; D: .; J: TRBJ2-1; DNA: TGTGCCAGCAGTGAACGGGAAGGGTATGAGCAGTTCTTC; CDR3: CASSEREGYEQFF
V: TRBV2; size: .; D: .; J: TRBJ1-2; DNA: TGTGCCAGCAGTGCACAGCCAAACTATGGCTACACCTTC; CDR3: CASSAQPNYGYTF
V: TRBV19; size: .; D: TRBD1; J: TRBJ2-2; DNA: TGTGCCAGTTGCTTTACTTACTCCGGACAGGGAAACACCGGGGAGCTGTTTTTT; CDR3: CASCFTYSGQGNTGELFF
V: TRBV18; size: .; D: TRBD1; J: TRBJ1-2; DNA: TGTGCCAGCTCGGGACAGGCACCTTCTAACTATGGCTACACCTTC; CDR3: CASSGQAPSNYGYTF
V: TRBV10-3; size: .; D: .; J: TRBJ1-1; DNA: TGTGCCATCAGCGTCCTTCCTGGGGGGAAGGACACTGAAGCTTTCTTT; CDR3: CAISVLPGGKDTEAFF
V: TRBV5-6; size: medium-sized; D: TRBD2; J: TRBJ2-3; DNA: TGTGCCAGCAGCTTGGCTGCTAGCGGAGGGGCAGATACGCAGTATTTT; CDR3: CASSLAASGGADTQYF
V: TRBV7-2; size: .; D: .; J: TRBJ2-5; DNA: TGTGCCAGCAGCTTGGAGCGGACCCCTAAAGAGACCCAGTACTTC; CDR3: CASSLERTPKETQYF
V: TRBV5-6; size: .; D: TRBD1; J: TRBJ2-2; DNA: TGTGCCAGCAGCTTGACAGGGGGTGACGGGGAGCTGTTTTTT; CDR3: CASSLTGGDGELFF
V: TRBV2; size: .; D: TRBD2; J: TRBJ2-7; DNA: TGTGCCAGCAGGCCTCCGGGACTAGCGGGAGTGGCAGGCGAGCAGTACTTC; CDR3: CASRPPGLAGVAGEQYF
V: TRBV30; size: .; D: TRBD1; J: TRBJ1-1; DNA: TGTGCCTGGAGTGGCAGGGGGCGACGGGACACTGAAGCTTTCTTT; CDR3: CAWSGRGRRDTEAFF
V: TRBV2; size: .; D: TRBD1; J: TRBJ1-2; DNA: TGTGCCAGCCGCGGACAGGGCGGTAACTATGGCTACACCTTC; CDR3: CASRGQGGNYGYTF
V: TRBV9; size: .; D: TRBD1; J: TRBJ1-1; DNA: TGTGCCAGCAGAGCAGACAGGGGCACTGAAGCTTTCTTT; CDR3: CASRADRGTEAFF
V: TRBV6-5; size: .; D: TRBD1; J: TRBJ1-4; DNA: TGTGCCAGCAGGCAACAGGGGGGTAATGAAAAACTGTTTTTT; CDR3: CASRQQGGNEKLFF
V: TRBV4-1; size: .; D: TRBD2; J: TRBJ2-2; DNA: TGCGCCAGCAGCCAAGAAGCAATTAGCGGGGGGGTCACCGGGGAGCTGTTTTTT; CDR3: CASSQEAISGGVTGELFF
V: TRBV9; size: once; D: TRBD2; J: TRBJ2-3; DNA: TGTGCCAGCAGCATAGGGCTAGCGGGGAGCACAGATACGCAGTATTTT; CDR3: CASSIGLAGSTDTQYF
V: TRBV5-4; size: .; D: TRBD1; J: TRBJ2-1; DNA: TGTGCCAGCAGCCTAATACAGGGGACGGCCTACAATGAGCAGTTCTTC; CDR3: CASSLIQGTAYNEQFF
V: TRBV29-1; size: .; D: .; J: TRBJ1-1; DNA: TGCAGCGCCGAAGGGGACACTGAAGCTTTCTTT; CDR3: CSAEGDTEAFF
V: TRBV19; size: .; D: .; J: TRBJ2-2; DNA: .; CDR3: CASSARLGSCFF
V: TRBV20-1; size: .; D: .; J: TRBJ2-3; DNA: TGCAGTGCTCCCGAGGCGGATACGCAGTATTTT; CDR3: CSAPEADTQYF
V: TRBV18; size: .; D: .; J: TRBJ1-1; DNA: TGTGCCAGCTCACCCCTAGGCGGGAACACTGAAGCTTTCTTT; CDR3: CASSPLGGNTEAFF
V: TRBV6-1; size: .; D: TRBD1; J: TRBJ1-1; DNA: TGTGCCAGCAGTGAACTTATGATCGCCGTGGACAGGGTGACGACTGAAGCTTTCTTT; CDR3: CASSELMIAVDRVTTEAFF
V: TRBV28; size: .; D: .; J: TRBJ1-2; DNA: TGTGCCAGCAGGGGAAAAGGACTGGCCCCCCAAGGCTACACCTTC; CDR3: CASRGKGLAPQGYTF
V: TRBV19; size: .; D: TRBD1; J: TRBJ1-1; DNA: TGTGCCAGTAGGGGGATGGGGTCGGGACAGGGGATCACTGAAGCTTTCTTT; CDR3: CASRGMGSGQGITEAFF
V: TRBV10-2; size: .; D: .; J: TRBJ1-4; DNA: TGCGCCAGCAGTGAGTACCGGGGTGAAAAACTGTTTTTT; CDR3: CASSEYRGEKLFF
V: TRBV4-1; size: .; D: .; J: TRBJ1-2; DNA: TGCGCCAGCAGCCAAGATCCGAGCGGGAAAGAAGGCTACACCTTC; CDR3: CASSQDPSGKEGYTF
V: TRBV5-6; size: .; D: .; J: TRBJ1-4; DNA: TGTGCCAGCAGCTTACTACAGGGCTACGGTAATGAAAAACTGTTTTTT; CDR3: CASSLLQGYGNEKLFF
V: TRBV10-3; size: once; D: TRBD1; J: TRBJ2-3; DNA: TGTGCCATCAGTGCCGGGACAGGGGGATCAGATACGCAGTATTTT; CDR3: CAISAGTGGSDTQYF
V: TRBV11-2; size: .; D: TRBD2; J: TRBJ2-7; DNA: TGTGCCAGCAGCTTTGCTAGCGGAGGGTACTACGAGCAGTACTTC; CDR3: CASSFASGGYYEQYF
V: TRBV4-1; size: .; D: TRBD1; J: TRBJ2-1; DNA: TGCGCCAGCAGCCAAGCCACGGGACAGCCTTCCTACAATGAGCAGTTCTTC; CDR3: CASSQATGQPSYNEQFF
V: TRBV18; size: few; D: .; J: TRBJ1-1; DNA: TGTGCCAGCTCACCACAGGGAAGCGGCACTGAAGCTTTCTTT; CDR3: CASSPQGSGTEAFF
V: TRBV25-1; size: .; D: .; J: TRBJ2-3; DNA: TGTGCCAGCAGTGAATCGGATACGCAGTATTTT; CDR3: CASSESDTQYF
V: TRBV5-4; size: .; D: .; J: TRBJ2-5; DNA: TGTGCCAGCAGCTCGACAGTTGCCCAGTACTTC; CDR3: CASSSTVAQYF
V: TRBV19; size: .; D: .; J: TRBJ1-1; DNA: TGTGCCAGTAGTATTGTAGCCAGGGGCACTGAAGCTTTCTTT; CDR3: CASSIVARGTEAFF
V: TRBV19; size: .; D: TRBD2; J: TRBJ2-7; DNA: TGTGCCAGTAGTTCCCCCCTAGCGGGGTTGAGCGAGCAGTACTTC; CDR3: CASSSPLAGLSEQYF
V: TRBV29-1; size: .; D: TRBD1; J: TRBJ1-4; DNA: TGCAGCGTATACAGGACAGGAGCAACTAATGAAAAACTGTTTTTT; CDR3: CSVYRTGATNEKLFF
V: TRBV19; size: .; D: .; J: TRBJ2-3; DNA: TGTGCCAGTAGTCCGGGAGTTAGGACAGATACGCAGTATTTT; CDR3: CASSPGVRTDTQYF
V: TRBV6-5; size: .; D: .; J: TRBJ1-2; DNA: TGTGCCAGCAGTTACGGGGGGGTGAGCTATGGCTACACCTTC; CDR3: CASSYGGVSYGYTF